The rows below give T cell receptor beta chains drawn from one sample of a study of T cells in narcolepsy. The protocol was immunoSEQ multiplex PCR, while the TCRdb copy is restricted to in-frame clones and leaves out a portion. This table holds about 18,000 clones, 55% to 75% found once. The specimen sequenced was CD45RA- memory CD8+ T cells from PBMCs. These receptors were obtained from a human donor with narcolepsy. The CDR3 runs from the conserved cysteine through the conserved F or W. The D gene is left open where the match is weak. Size is stated for part of the rows, as once, few or many counts, or as a class when the clone is expanded.

size,J,V,D,CDR3,DNA
NA,TRBJ2-1,TRBV13,TRBD2,CASSYSGGANNEQFF,TGTGCCAGCAGCTATAGCGGGGGTGCGAACAATGAGCAGTTCTTC
few,TRBJ1-1,TRBV15,TRBD1,CATSRVRDSPTEAFF,TGTGCCACCAGCAGAGTCCGGGACAGCCCCACTGAAGCTTTCTTT
NA,TRBJ1-1,TRBV10-2,NA,CASSGEGTEAFF,TGCGCCAGCAGCGGGGAGGGAACTGAAGCTTTCTTT
NA,TRBJ1-1,TRBV2,NA,CASAPDGTEAFF,TGTGCCAGCGCTCCGGATGGCACTGAAGCTTTCTTT
NA,TRBJ1-1,TRBV14,NA,CASSQARWTEAFF,TGTGCCAGCAGCCAAGCGAGGTGGACTGAAGCTTTCTTT
few,TRBJ1-1,TRBV19,NA,CASSAVLENTEAFF,TGTGCCAGTAGCGCCGTTTTGGAGAACACTGAAGCTTTCTTT
few,TRBJ1-5,TRBV6-1,NA,CASSEYGPGADHYSNQPQHF,TGTGCCAGCAGTGAATACGGCCCGGGGGCAGACCATTATAGCAATCAGCCCCAGCATTTT
NA,TRBJ2-1,TRBV10-2,TRBD2,CASRRTSGRSDEQFF,TGCGCCAGCAGAAGGACTAGCGGGAGGAGTGATGAGCAGTTCTTC
few,TRBJ1-1,TRBV13,NA,CASSLAGNTEAFF,TGTGCCAGCAGCTTAGCAGGGAACACTGAAGCTTTCTTT
NA,TRBJ1-4,TRBV5-6,TRBD1,CASSFGTGIEKLFF,TGTGCCAGCAGCTTCGGGACAGGGATTGAAAAACTGTTTTTT
NA,TRBJ2-7,TRBV7-9,NA,CASSKRTYEQYF,TGTGCCAGCAGCAAAAGAACGTACGAGCAGTACTTC
NA,TRBJ2-1,TRBV5-8,TRBD2,CASSFALAGRSYNEQFF,TGTGCCAGCAGCTTTGCCCTAGCGGGCAGGTCCTACAATGAGCAGTTCTTC
NA,TRBJ2-7,TRBV6-5,TRBD1,CASSYSSGGYEQYF,TGTGCCAGCAGTTACAGTTCAGGGGGCTACGAGCAGTACTTC
NA,TRBJ2-7,TRBV27,NA,CASSLGTAPEQYF,TGTGCCAGCAGTTTGGGTACGGCCCCCGAGCAGTACTTC
NA,TRBJ1-5,TRBV2,TRBD1,CASRGDRPIYSNQPQHF,TGTGCCAGCAGAGGGGACAGACCTATTTATAGCAATCAGCCCCAGCATTTT
NA,TRBJ1-3,TRBV9,NA,CASSTGLVTASSGNTIYF,TGTGCCAGCAGCACCGGCCTCGTTACAGCGTCCTCTGGAAACACCATATATTTT
NA,TRBJ2-7,TRBV19,TRBD2,CASSPLAGPYEQYF,TGTGCCAGTAGTCCCTTAGCGGGGCCCTACGAGCAGTACTTC
NA,TRBJ1-5,TRBV28,NA,CASRGRTVGNQPQHF,TGTGCCAGCAGGGGAAGGACGGTCGGAAATCAGCCCCAGCATTTT
NA,TRBJ2-3,TRBV2,NA,CASIDRTDTQYF,TGTGCCAGCATCGACCGCACAGATACGCAGTATTTT
NA,TRBJ2-7,TRBV5-1,NA,CASSGEGPFRGYEQYF,TGCGCCAGCAGCGGAGAGGGACCGTTTAGGGGCTACGAGCAGTACTTC
NA,TRBJ2-3,TRBV6-6,TRBD1,CASSLTRTGRTDTQYF,TGTGCCAGCAGCCTCACGCGGACAGGACGCACAGATACGCAGTATTTT
few,TRBJ2-7,TRBV2,NA,CASSGGYEQYF,TGTGCCAGCAGTGGGGGCTACGAGCAGTACTTC
NA,TRBJ1-1,TRBV19,TRBD1,CASSIQGALTEAFF,TGTGCCAGTAGTATACAGGGGGCTCTCACTGAAGCTTTCTTT
NA,TRBJ2-5,TRBV19,TRBD2,CASSLRLAETQYF,TGTGCCAGTAGTTTAAGACTAGCGGAGACCCAGTACTTC
NA,TRBJ2-7,TRBV14,NA,CASSSTDRLTYEQYF,TGTGCCAGCAGTTCCACTGACAGGCTAACCTACGAGCAGTACTTC
NA,TRBJ1-3,TRBV5-1,NA,CASRGGEGGNTIYF,TGCGCCAGCAGAGGAGGGGAGGGTGGAAACACCATATATTTT
NA,TRBJ1-4,TRBV15,NA,CATSRDHARGNEKLFF,TGTGCCACCAGCAGAGATCATGCCCGGGGGAATGAAAAACTGTTTTTT
NA,TRBJ1-1,TRBV2,NA,CASSDGENTEAFF,TGTGCCAGCAGTGATGGGGAGAACACTGAAGCTTTCTTT
NA,TRBJ2-7,TRBV6-4,TRBD1,CASSSTGDSYEQYF,TGTGCCAGCAGTTCTACAGGGGATTCCTACGAGCAGTACTTC
NA,TRBJ1-2,TRBV6-1,TRBD1,CASSLGQGGSDGYTF,TGTGCCAGCAGTCTCGGACAGGGAGGATCGGATGGCTACACCTTC
NA,TRBJ1-2,TRBV6-6,NA,CASSWAEDRSAGGYTF,TGTGCCAGCAGTTGGGCGGAGGACAGATCGGCGGGGGGCTACACCTTC
NA,TRBJ1-5,TRBV15,NA,CATSRGTGSNQPQHF,TGTGCCACCAGCAGAGGAACAGGGAGCAATCAGCCCCAGCATTTT
NA,TRBJ1-1,TRBV4-1,NA,CASSQGAGAVGEAFF,TGCGCCAGCAGCCAAGGGGCGGGGGCTGTGGGTGAAGCTTTCTTT
NA,TRBJ1-1,TRBV5-7,NA,CASSLGGALNTEAFF,TGTGCCAGCAGCTTGGGGGGGGCTTTGAACACTGAAGCTTTCTTT
NA,TRBJ2-7,TRBV27,NA,CASSPSTAYEQYF,TGTGCCAGCAGTCCCTCGACAGCCTACGAGCAGTACTTC
NA,TRBJ2-3,TRBV27,NA,CASSFWAEVTDTQYF,TGTGCCAGCAGTTTTTGGGCGGAGGTCACAGATACGCAGTATTTT
NA,TRBJ1-4,TRBV5-6,NA,CASSLDRLNEKLFF,TGTGCCAGCAGCTTGGACCGACTCAATGAAAAACTGTTTTTT
NA,TRBJ1-1,TRBV6-5,NA,CASSYFQNTEAFF,TGTGCCAGCAGTTATTTTCAGAACACTGAAGCTTTCTTT
NA,TRBJ1-1,TRBV5-6,NA,CASSSRPWPRTTEAFF,TGTGCCAGCAGCAGCAGACCTTGGCCACGGACCACTGAAGCTTTCTTT
NA,TRBJ1-1,TRBV11-3,NA,CASSSPQAANTEAFF,TGTGCCAGCAGCTCCCCTCAGGCGGCGAACACTGAAGCTTTCTTT
NA,TRBJ2-1,TRBV7-6,TRBD1,CASSEGTGFGYEQFF,TGTGCCAGCAGCGAAGGGACAGGTTTCGGGTATGAGCAGTTCTTC
NA,TRBJ2-7,TRBV13,TRBD1,CASSPQGQGRYEQYF,TGTGCCAGCAGCCCCCAGGGACAGGGGAGATACGAGCAGTACTTC
NA,TRBJ2-7,TRBV6-1,NA,CAGGGQAKPYEQYF,TGTGCCGGGGGGGGGCAGGCCAAACCCTACGAGCAGTACTTC
NA,TRBJ2-7,TRBV27,TRBD2,CASSFGGLSEQYF,TGTGCCAGCAGTTTCGGGGGACTAAGCGAGCAGTACTTC
NA,TRBJ1-1,TRBV6-6,NA,CASTKARGSNTEAFF,TGTGCCAGCACCAAAGCCCGGGGTTCGAACACTGAAGCTTTCTTT
NA,TRBJ2-3,TRBV16,NA,CASSDGGTDTQYF,TGTGCCAGCAGCGATGGGGGCACAGATACGCAGTATTTT